This entry describes one T cell receptor (beta chain). Its target is not known. Germline lookup yields CDR1 SGHTA and CDR2 FQGNSA. CDR3 length: 14 residues. With 1 base removed from V and 4 bases from J, the gap between germline ends came to 9 bases. The authors made TCR beta libraries by quantitative 5'-RACE with molecular barcodes. TCRdb re-derived calls from the 5' RACE reads in MiXCR, one entry per CDR3 protein. The sample shows fewer than 250,000 distinct CDR3 sequences, roughly a third of them seen only once. This record comes from a study of CD8 T cells in ankylosing spondylitis. Whole-study results and caveats: Disease-associated clones were reportedly significantly overrepresented in matched ankylosing spondylitis synovial fluid. Made up of about eight highly homologous variants, a TCR beta motif appeared characteristic of ankylosing spondylitis blood.

The sample comprised blood, either unsorted or a sorted T cell fraction (not recorded which). The rearrangement links TRBV7-2 to TRBJ2-3, with D hard to call. The receptor was derived from a male donor with ankylosing spondylitis or in good health (not recorded which). The CDR3 nucleotides read TGTGCCAGCAGCTTAGAGTCTGTGTCAGATACGCAGTATTTT. This encodes CASSLESVSDTQYF.